What follows is one T cell receptor beta chain and its context. What it binds is unknown. The source of the sample is a study of cytomegalovirus exposure and HLA in healthy donors. General study results and limits: The authors later found TCR association rates varying by HLA locus, with DRB1 most and HLA-C fewest.

Primers included in the PCR were 60 Vbeta and 13 Jbeta primers. Profiled with immunoSEQ multiplex PCR; TCRdb holds only in-frame clones, not every one. The sample shows some 85,000 clones, around 79% of them seen only once. The CDR3 length is 13 residues. The V gene's germline CDR1 is SEHNR and CDR2 FQNEAQ (reference sequence). Trimming left V 8 bases short and J 8 bases short, with 16 bases between. This TCR was sampled from a man between 18 and 29 years old in good health and CMV-seropositive. The chain recombines TRBV7-9 with TRBJ2-1, with D possibly matching TRBD2 (5 bases). The source material was PBMCs. CDR3 region: CASPSGSGYEQFF. CDR3 DNA: TGTGCCAGCCCCTCGGGGTCTGGGTATGAGCAGTTCTTC.